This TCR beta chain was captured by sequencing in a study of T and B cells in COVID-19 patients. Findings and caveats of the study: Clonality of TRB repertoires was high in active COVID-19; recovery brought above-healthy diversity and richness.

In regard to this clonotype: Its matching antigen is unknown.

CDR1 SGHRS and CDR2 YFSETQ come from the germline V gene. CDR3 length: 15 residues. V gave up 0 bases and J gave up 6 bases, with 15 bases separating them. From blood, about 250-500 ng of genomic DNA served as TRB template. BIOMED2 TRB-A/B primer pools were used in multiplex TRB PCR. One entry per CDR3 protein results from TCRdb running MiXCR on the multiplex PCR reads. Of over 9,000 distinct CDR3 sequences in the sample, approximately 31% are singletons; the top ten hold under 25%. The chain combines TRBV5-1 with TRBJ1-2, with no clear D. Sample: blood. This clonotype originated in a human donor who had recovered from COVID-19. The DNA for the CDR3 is TGCGCCAGCAGCTTGGGGACGGCCGTTATCCATGGCTACACCTTC. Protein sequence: CASSLGTAVIHGYTF. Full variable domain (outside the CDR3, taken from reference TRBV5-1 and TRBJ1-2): KAGVTQTPRYLIKTRGQQVTLSCSPISGHRSVSWYQQTPGQGLQFLFEYFSETQRNKGNFPGRFSGRQFSNSRSEMNVSTLELGDSALYLCASSLGTAVIHGYTFGSGTRLTVV.